A single sample gave rise to the 5 T cell receptor beta chains below, sequenced in a study of CD8 T cells in ankylosing spondylitis. TCRdb re-called the 5' RACE reads with MiXCR, one entry per CDR3 protein. The sample lists 300,000 to 350,000 distinct CDR3 sequences, under 15% occurring once. Sequenced material: blood, either unsorted or a sorted T cell fraction (not recorded which). All receptors derive from a male donor with ankylosing spondylitis or in good health (not recorded which).

This clonotype showed up just a few times. This rearrangement joins TRBV4-2 to TRBJ1-4; tentative D call: TRBD1 (5 bases). Germline values: CDR1 LGHNA, CDR2 YNFKEQ. The CDR3 loop spans 15 amino acids. Deletions cut 0 bases from V and 7 bases from J, with 12 bases between. The CDR3 sequence is CASSQDRRGAEKLFF. CDR3 DNA: TGTGCCAGCAGCCAAGATCGGAGGGGAGCTGAAAAACTGTTTTTT.

This clonotype was seen only a few times. The rearrangement joins TRBV5-4 to TRBJ1-1; 7 bases align to TRBD1. The CDR3 consists of 15 residues. The germline gives CDR1 SGHNT, CDR2 YYREEE (reference sequence). Germline trimming cut 4 bases from V and 1 base from J; bases unmatched to any gene: 7. The DNA for the CDR3 is TGTGCCAGCAGCCTTAAGACAGGGACGAACACTGAAGCTTTCTTT. Its protein product is CASSLKTGTNTEAFF.

This clonotype occurred many times. The rearrangement joins TRBV12-3 or TRBV12-4 to TRBJ1-1; the D gene is possibly TRBD1 (6 bases). The CDR3 spans 13 residues. Trimming took off 10 bases at V and 6 bases at J, with 18 bases between the two ends. This CDR3 is CAIFQGIGSEAFF. CDR3 sequence (DNA): TGTGCCATTTTTCAGGGGATCGGCTCTGAAGCTTTCTTT.

This clonotype has more than one count but fewer than ten. The V and J genes are TRBV29-1 and TRBJ2-2; 9 bases map to TRBD1. With 6 bases clipped from V and 5 bases from J, the junction kept 10 bases outside the gene matches. CDR1 is SQVTM and CDR2 is ANQGSEA in the germline V gene. The CDR3 runs to 15 residues. The CDR3 DNA is TGCAGCGTCGCTCCCGGGACAGGGATTACCGGGGAGCTGTTTTTT. Its translation is CSVAPGTGITGELFF.

This rearrangement joins TRBV4-1 to TRBJ2-1, with a possible D match to TRBD2 (6 bases). CDR3 length: 14 amino acids. Germline lookup yields CDR1 MGHRA and CDR2 YSYEKL. Trimming left V 5 bases short and J 8 bases short, with 16 bases between. The CDR3 DNA sequence: TGCGCCAGCAGCGGACTAAGCGCGATCCATGAGCAGTTCTTC. Amino acid sequence: CASSGLSAIHEQFF.